The present TCR beta chain was sequenced within a study of T-cell memory formation after mild COVID-19. Study as a whole: The study found TCR clusters largely donor specific. Study observations and caveats: Contracting CD8+ clones were enriched in EMRA, CD4+ mainly in CM and EM. Pre-infection memory harbored some responding clones, suggesting cross-reactive memory joined.

The 5'RACE method, run with constant-segment primers, produced TCR alpha and TCR beta cDNA libraries (carrying sample barcodes and UMIs). From the 5' RACE reads, TCRdb called clonotypes with MiXCR, one entry per CDR3 protein. The table includes roughly 260,000 distinct CDR3 sequences, about 15% detected once. This clonotype occurred a few times. The antigen is unknown. Germline V gene lookup returns CDR1 SGHTA and CDR2 FQGNSA. Trimming stripped 2 bases from V and 3 bases from J, with 12 bases between. The CDR3 is 15 amino acids. The chain combines TRBV7-2 with TRBJ2-3; D gene unclear. This receptor was identified in a man younger than 35 who had mild COVID-19 (a few samples of this study predate the infection). Cell type and time point are not known. Sequencing was performed on PBMCs or a T cell subset sorted from them (not recorded which). CDR3 amino acids: CASSLRRVSTDTQYF. DNA for the CDR3: TGTGCCAGCAGCTTAAGAAGGGTTTCGACAGATACGCAGTATTTT.